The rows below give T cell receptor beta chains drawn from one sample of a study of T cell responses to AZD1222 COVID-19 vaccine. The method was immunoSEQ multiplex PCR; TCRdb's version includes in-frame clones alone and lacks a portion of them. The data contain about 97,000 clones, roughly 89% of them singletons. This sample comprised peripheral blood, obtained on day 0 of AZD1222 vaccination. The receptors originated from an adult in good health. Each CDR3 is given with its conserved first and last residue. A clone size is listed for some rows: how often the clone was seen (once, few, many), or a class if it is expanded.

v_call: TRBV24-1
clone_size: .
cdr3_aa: CATSEIDLAGEHTQYF

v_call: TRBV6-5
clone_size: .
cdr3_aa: CASSSRTDPTPYEQYF

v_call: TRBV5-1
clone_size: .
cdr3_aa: CASSLEPGRYEQYF

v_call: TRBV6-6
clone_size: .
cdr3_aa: CASTSGQGNQPQHF

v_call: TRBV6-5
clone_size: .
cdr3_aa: CASSNPPRNEQFF

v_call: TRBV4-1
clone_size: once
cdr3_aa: CASSQERVAQRDGYTF

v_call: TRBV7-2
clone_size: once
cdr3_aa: CASKVDRTSYEQYF

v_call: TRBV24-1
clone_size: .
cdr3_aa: CATSEWTSGGYEQFF

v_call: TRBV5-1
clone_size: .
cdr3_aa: CASSRTGQGYDEQYF

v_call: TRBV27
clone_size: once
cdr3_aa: CASSYGPRDNEQFF

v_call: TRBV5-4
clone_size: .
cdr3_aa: CASRLGGSGGGETQYF

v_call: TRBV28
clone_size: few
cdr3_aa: CASSLRGASEGTQYF

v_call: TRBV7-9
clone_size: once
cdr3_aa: CASSLISNTEAFF

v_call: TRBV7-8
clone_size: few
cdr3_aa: CASSRIYGYTF

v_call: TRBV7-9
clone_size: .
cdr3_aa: CASSLGDREYF

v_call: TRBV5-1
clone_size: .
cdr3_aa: CASSQPGGDEQFF

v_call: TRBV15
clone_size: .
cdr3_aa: CATSGKGGHYEQYF

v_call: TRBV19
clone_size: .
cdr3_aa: CASSPTQRLAGSSYEQYF

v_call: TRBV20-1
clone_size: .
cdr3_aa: CSALTGQTLHF

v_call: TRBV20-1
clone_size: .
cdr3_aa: CSASFGGRSYEQYF

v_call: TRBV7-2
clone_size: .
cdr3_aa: CASSFPGLAGNEQFF

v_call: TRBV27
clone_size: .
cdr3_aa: CASSFRENQPQHF

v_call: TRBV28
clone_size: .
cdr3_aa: CASSPGGPLHF

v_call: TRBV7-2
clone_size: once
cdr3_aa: CASSKGTSSHQETQYF

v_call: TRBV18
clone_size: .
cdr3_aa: CASSPPGQSSTDTQYF

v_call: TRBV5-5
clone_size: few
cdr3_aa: CASSLGGNPYEQYF

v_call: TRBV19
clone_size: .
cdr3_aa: CASSISHEQFF

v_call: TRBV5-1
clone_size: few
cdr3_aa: CASSLEGKGNTIYF

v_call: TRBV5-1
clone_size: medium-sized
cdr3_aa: CASSLAGQNNQPQHF

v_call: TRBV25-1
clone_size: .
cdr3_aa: CASSEWNEKLFF

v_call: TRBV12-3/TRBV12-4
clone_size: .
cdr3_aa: CASSFGTNEQFF

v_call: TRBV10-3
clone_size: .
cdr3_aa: CAISGTGPNYGYTF

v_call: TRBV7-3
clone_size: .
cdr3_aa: CASSLFGTTEQFF

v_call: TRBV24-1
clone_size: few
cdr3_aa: CATSDHPGTGGYEQYF

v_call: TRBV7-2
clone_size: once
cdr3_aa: CASSLSRVDTEAFF

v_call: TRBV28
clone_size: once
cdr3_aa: CASSFRGGRQPQHF

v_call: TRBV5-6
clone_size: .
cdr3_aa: CASGGQLSSYEQYF

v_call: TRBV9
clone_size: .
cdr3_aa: CASTSGLAGGVGGELFF

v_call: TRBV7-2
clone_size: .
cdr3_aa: CASSPWTGDHSPLHF

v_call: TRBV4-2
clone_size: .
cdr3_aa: CASSQDGSGGALKHNEQFF

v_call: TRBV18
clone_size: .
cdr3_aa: CASAQIWGERGTEAFF

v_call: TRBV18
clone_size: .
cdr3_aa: CASLMLGEQFF

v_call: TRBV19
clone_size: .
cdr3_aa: CASSRPQGNTEAFF

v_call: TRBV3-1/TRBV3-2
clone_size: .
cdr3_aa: CASSLPGTSGGSQETQYF

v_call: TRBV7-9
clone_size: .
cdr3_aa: CASRIDTEAFF

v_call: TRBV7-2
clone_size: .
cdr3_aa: CASSLVVVKQFF

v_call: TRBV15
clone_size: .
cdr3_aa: CATSRGRVSPLHF

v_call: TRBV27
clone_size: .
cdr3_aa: CASSPLAGGPFVSQYF

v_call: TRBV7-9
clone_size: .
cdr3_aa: CASSLMGLGNTEAFF

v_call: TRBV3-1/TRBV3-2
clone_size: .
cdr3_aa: CARGRQGIMRAQFF

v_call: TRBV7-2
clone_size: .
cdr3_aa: CASSLGRVNYGYTF

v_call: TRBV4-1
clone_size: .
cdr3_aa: CASSRERVDQPQHF

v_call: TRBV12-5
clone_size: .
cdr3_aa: CASGLGAHTEAFF

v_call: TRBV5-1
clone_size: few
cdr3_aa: CASSFETGFEAFF

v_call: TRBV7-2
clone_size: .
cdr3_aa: CASSLGGSYGYTF

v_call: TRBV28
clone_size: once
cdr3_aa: CASLPPNYEQYF

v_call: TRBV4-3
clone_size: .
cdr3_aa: CASSQAGGFLGTDTEAFF

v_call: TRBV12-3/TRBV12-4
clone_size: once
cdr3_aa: CASSTNTNGYTF

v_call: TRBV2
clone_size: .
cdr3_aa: CASSANRGHYGYTF